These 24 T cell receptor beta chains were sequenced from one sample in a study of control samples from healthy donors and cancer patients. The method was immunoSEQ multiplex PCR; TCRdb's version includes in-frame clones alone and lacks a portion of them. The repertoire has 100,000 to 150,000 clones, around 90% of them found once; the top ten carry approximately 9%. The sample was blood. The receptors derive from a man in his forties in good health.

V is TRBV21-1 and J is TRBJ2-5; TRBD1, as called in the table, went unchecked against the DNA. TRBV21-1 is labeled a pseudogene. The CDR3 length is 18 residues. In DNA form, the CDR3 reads TGTGCCAGCAGCCGAACAAATAAGCGACAGCTGTACCAAGAGACCCAGTACTTC. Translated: CASSRTNKRQLYQETQYF.

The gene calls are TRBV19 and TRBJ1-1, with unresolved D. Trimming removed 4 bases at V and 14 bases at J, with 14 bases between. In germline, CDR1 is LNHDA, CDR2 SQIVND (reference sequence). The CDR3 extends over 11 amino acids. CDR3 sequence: CASSKGPSRFF. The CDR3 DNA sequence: TGTGCCAGTAGTAAAGGACCCAGCCGCTTCTTT.

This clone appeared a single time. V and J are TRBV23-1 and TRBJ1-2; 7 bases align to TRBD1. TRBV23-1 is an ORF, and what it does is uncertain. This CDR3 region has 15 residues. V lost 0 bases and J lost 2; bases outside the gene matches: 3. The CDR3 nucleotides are TGCGCCAGCAGTCAATCCAGGGACAGAAACTATGGCTACACCTTC. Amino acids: CASSQSRDRNYGYTF.

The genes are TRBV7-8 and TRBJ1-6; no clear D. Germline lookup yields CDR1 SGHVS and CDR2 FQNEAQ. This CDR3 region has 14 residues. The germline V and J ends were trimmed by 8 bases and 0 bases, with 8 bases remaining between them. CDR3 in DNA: TGTGCCAGCTTTACGAGCTCCTATAATTCACCCCTCCACTTT. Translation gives CASFTSSYNSPLHF.

CDR3 loop: CASSYVRNRARYYEQYF. In DNA form, the CDR3 reads TGTGCCAGCAGTTACGTTCGAAACAGGGCGAGGTACTACGAGCAGTACTTC. The rearrangement uses TRBV6-2 or TRBV6-3 and TRBJ2-7; possible D gene TRBD1, 6 bases. The CDR3 spans 17 residues. The germline V gene has CDR1 MNHEY and CDR2 SVGEGT. Trimming left V 2 bases short and J 3 bases short, with 20 bases between.

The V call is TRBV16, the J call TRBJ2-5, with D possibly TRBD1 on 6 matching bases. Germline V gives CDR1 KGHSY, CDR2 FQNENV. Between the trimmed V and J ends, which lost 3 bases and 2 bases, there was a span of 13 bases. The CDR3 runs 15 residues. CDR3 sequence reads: CASSQSGTSQETQYF. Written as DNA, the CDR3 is TGTGCCAGCAGCCAGTCCGGGACATCTCAAGAGACCCAGTACTTC. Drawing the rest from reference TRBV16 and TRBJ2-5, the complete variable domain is GEEVAQTPKHLVRGEGQKAKLYCAPIKGHSYVFWYQQVLKNEFKFLISFQNENVFDETGMPKERFSAKCLPNSPCSLEIQATKLEDSAVYFCASSQSGTSQETQYFGPGTRLLVL.

The CDR3 DNA reads as TGTGCCAGCAGTTTATCGGGGCCCTGGAATTCACCCCTCCACTTT. This sequence encodes CASSLSGPWNSPLHF. This chain links TRBV27 with TRBJ1-6; D may be TRBD1 (5 bases). The CDR3 extends over 15 amino acids. Germline CDR1 MNHEY, CDR2 SMNVEV (reference sequence). Trimming took 0 bases from V and 7 from J, leaving 10 bases between them.

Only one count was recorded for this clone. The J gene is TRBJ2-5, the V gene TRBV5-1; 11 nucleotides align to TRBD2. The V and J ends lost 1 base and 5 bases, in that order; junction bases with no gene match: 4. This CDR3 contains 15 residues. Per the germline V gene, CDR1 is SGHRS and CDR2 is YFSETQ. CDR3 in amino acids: CASSLRLAGGETQYF. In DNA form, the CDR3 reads TGCGCCAGCAGCTTGCGGCTAGCGGGGGGCGAGACCCAGTACTTC.

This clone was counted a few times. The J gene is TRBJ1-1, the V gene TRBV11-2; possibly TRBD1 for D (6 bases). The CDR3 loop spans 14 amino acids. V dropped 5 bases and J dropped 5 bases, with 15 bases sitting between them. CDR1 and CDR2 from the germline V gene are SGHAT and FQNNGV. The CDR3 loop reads CASSRNTGRTEAFF. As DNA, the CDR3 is TGTGCCAGCAGCCGCAACACAGGGAGAACTGAAGCTTTCTTT.

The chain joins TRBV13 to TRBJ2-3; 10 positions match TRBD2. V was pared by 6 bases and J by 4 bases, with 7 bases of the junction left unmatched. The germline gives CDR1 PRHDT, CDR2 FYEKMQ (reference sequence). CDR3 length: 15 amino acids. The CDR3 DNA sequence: TGTGCCAGCAGGTTAAGCGGGGGGGAGTCAGATACGCAGTATTTT. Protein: CASRLSGGESDTQYF.

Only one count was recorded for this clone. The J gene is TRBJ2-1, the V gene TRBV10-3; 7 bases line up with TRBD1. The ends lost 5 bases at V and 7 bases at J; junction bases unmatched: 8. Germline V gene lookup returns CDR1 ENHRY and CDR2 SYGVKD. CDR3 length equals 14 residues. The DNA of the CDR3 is TGTGCCATCAGTCCGACAGGGACAGTGAATGAGCAGTTCTTC. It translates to CAISPTGTVNEQFF.

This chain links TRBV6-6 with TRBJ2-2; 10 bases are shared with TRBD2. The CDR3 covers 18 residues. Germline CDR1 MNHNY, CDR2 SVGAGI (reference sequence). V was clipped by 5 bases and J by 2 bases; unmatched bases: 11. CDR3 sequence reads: CASSRRNLAGDNTGELFF. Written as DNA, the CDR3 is TGTGCCAGCAGTCGACGAAATCTAGCGGGGGATAACACCGGGGAGCTGTTTTTT.

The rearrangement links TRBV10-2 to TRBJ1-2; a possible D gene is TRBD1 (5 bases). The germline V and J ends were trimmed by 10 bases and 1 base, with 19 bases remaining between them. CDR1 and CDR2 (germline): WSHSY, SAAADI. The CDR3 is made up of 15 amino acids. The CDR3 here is CANAPRVRGNYGYTF. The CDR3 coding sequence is TGCGCCAACGCCCCCAGGGTGAGGGGTAACTATGGCTACACCTTC.

This CDR3 reads CASSLWRGAGYEQYF. The CDR3, as DNA: TGTGCCAGCAGCTTATGGCGGGGGGCTGGGTACGAGCAGTACTTC. V usage is TRBV7-2 and J usage is TRBJ2-7; 8 nucleotides line up with TRBD2. CDR1 and CDR2 from the germline V gene are SGHTA and FQGNSA. The length of the CDR3 is 15 residues. The trim removed 2 bases at V and 4 bases at J, leaving 7 bases unmatched.

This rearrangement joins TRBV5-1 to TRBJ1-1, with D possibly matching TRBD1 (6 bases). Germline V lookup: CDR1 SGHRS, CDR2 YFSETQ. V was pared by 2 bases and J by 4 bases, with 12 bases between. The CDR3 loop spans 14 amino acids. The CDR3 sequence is CASSFTGISTEAFF. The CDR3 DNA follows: TGCGCCAGCAGCTTCACAGGGATCAGCACTGAAGCTTTCTTT. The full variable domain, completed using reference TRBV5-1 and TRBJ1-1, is KAGVTQTPRYLIKTRGQQVTLSCSPISGHRSVSWYQQTPGQGLQFLFEYFSETQRNKGNFPGRFSGRQFSNSRSEMNVSTLELGDSALYLCASSFTGISTEAFFGQGTRLTVV.

Here the CDR3 reads CASIRAGSSYNEQFF. CDR3 coding DNA: TGTGCCAGCATAAGGGCCGGGAGCTCCTACAATGAGCAGTTCTTC. The chain employs TRBV5-8 and TRBJ2-1; possible D gene TRBD2, 6 bases. This CDR3 contains 15 residues. Germline-derived CDR1 and CDR2 are SGHTS and YDEGEE. V was shortened by 6 bases and J by 0 bases, with 13 bases between the two germline ends.

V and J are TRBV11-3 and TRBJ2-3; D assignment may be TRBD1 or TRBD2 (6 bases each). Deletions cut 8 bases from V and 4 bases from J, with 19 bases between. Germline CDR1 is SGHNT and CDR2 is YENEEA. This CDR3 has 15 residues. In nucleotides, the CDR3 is TGTGCCAGCTTGAAGGGGGGAAATGGGCCAGATACGCAGTATTTT. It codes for CASLKGGNGPDTQYF.

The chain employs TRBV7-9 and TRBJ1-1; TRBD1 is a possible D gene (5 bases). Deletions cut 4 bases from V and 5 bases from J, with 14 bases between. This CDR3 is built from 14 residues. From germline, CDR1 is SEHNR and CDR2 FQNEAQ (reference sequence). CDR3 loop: CASSSTSRGTEAFF. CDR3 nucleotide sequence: TGTGCCAGCAGCTCGACCTCTAGGGGAACTGAAGCTTTCTTT.

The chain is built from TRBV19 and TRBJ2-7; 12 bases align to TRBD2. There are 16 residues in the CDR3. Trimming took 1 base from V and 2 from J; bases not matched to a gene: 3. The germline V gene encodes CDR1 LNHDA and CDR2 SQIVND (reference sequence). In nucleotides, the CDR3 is TGTGCCAGTAGTATAGGAGGACTAGCGGGGACCTACGAGCAGTACTTC. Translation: CASSIGGLAGTYEQYF.

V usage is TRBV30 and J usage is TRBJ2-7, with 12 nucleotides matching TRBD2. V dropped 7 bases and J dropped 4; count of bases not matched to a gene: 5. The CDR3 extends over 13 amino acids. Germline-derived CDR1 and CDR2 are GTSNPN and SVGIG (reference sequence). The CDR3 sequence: CASSTSGGYEQYF. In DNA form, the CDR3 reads TGTGCCTCCTCGACTAGCGGGGGATACGAGCAGTACTTC.

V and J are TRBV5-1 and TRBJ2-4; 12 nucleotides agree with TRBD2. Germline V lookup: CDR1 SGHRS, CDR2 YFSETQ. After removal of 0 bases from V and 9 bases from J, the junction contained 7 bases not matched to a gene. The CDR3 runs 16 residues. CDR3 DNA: TGCGCCAGCAGCTTGGGGACTAGCGGGGACTCCGCCATTCAGTACTTC. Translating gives CASSLGTSGDSAIQYF.

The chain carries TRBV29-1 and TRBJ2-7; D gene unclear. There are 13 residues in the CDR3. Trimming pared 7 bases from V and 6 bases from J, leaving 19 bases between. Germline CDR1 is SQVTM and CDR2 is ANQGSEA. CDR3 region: CSAHTLLGGEQYF. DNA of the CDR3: TGCAGCGCCCACACCCTCTTGGGTGGCGAGCAGTACTTC.

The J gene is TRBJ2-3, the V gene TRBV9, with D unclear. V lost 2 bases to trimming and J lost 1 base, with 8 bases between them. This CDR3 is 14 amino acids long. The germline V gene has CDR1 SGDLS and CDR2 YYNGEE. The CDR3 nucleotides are TGTGCCAGCAGCGTCCGGAACCGCACAGATACGCAGTATTTT. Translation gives CASSVRNRTDTQYF.

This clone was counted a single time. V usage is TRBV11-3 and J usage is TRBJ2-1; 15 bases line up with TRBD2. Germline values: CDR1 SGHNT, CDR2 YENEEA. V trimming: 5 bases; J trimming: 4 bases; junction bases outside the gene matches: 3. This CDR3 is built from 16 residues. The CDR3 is CASSQGLAGGYNEQFF. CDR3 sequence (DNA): TGTGCCAGCAGCCAGGGACTAGCGGGGGGATACAATGAGCAGTTCTTC.